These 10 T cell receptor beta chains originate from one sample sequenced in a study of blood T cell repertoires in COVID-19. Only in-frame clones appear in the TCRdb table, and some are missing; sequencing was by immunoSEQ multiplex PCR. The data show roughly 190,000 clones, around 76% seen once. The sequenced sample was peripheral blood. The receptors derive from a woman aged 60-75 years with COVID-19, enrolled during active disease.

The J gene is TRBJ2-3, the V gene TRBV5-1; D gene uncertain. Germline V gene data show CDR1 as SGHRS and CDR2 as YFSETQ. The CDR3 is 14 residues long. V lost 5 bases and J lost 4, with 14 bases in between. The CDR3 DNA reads TGCGCCAGCAGAATAACTCCCGGTTCAGATACGCAGTATTTT. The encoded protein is CASRITPGSDTQYF.

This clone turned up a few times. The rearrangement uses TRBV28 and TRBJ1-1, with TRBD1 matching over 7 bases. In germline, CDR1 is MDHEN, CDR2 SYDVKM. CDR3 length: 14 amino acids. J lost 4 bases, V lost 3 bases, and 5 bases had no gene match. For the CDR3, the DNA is TGTGCCAGCAGTTTCTCGACAGGGATCACTGAAGCTTTCTTT. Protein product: CASSFSTGITEAFF.

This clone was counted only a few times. CDR3 amino acids: CASSQEAADTQYF. CDR3 nucleotides: TGCGCCAGCAGCCAAGAGGCGGCTGATACGCAGTATTTT. V is TRBV4-1 and J is TRBJ2-3; D unclear. CDR1 MGHRA and CDR2 YSYEKL come from the germline V gene. CDR3 length: 13 amino acids. Trimming removed 0 bases from V and 6 bases from J, with 7 bases in between.

The CDR3 reads CASSSSRDFTQKQKLFF. In DNA, the CDR3 is TGCGCCAGCAGTTCCAGCCGGGACTTCACGCAAAAACAAAAACTGTTTTTT. The chain carries TRBV5-1 and TRBJ1-4, with D perhaps TRBD1 (5 bases). This CDR3 has 17 amino acids. The V end lost 5 bases, the J end lost 9 bases, and 26 bases lay between the germline ends. Germline V gene sequence: CDR1 SGHRS, CDR2 YFSETQ.

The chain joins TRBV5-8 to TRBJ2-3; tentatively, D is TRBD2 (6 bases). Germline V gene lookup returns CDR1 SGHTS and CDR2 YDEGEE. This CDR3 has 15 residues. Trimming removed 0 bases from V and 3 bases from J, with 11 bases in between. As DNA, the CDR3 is TGTGCCAGCAGCTTGGCGGACTACCAGACAGATACGCAGTATTTT. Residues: CASSLADYQTDTQYF.

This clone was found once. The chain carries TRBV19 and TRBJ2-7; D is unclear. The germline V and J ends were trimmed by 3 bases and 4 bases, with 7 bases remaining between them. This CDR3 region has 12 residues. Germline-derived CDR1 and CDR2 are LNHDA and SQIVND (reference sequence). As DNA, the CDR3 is TGTGCCAGTAGTATCAAGACTTACGAGCAGTACGTC. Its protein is CASSIKTYEQYV.

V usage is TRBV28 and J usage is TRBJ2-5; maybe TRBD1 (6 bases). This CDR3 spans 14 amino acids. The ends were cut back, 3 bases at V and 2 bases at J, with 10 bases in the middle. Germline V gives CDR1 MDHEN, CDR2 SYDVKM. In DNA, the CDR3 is TGTGCCAGCAGTTTTTGGACAGAACAAGAGACCCAGTACTTC. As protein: CASSFWTEQETQYF.

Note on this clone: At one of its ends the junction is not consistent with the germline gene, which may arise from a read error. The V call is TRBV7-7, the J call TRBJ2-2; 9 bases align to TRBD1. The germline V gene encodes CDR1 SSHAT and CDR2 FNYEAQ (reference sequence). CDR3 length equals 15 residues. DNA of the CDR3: TGTGCTAGCAGCCAAGGACAGGGGTTGGCCGGGGAGCTGTTTTTT. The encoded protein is CASSQGQGLAGELFF. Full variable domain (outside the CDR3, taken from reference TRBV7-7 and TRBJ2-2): GAGVSQSPRYKVTKRGQDVTLRCDPISSHATLYWYQQALGQGPEFLTYFNYEAQPDKSGLPSDRFSAERPEGSISTLTIQRTEQRDSAMYRCASSQGQGLAGELFFGEGSRLTVL.

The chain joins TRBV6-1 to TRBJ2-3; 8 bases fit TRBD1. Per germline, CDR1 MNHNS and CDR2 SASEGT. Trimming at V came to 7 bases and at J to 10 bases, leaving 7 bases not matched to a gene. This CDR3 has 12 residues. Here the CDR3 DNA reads TGTGCCAGCATAATACAGGGGGGTGCGCAGTATTTT. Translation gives CASIIQGGAQYF.

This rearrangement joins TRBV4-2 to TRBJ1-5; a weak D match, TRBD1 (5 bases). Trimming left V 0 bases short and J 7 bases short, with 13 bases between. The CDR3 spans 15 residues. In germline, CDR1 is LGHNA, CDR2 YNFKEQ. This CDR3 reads CASSQEEGRDQPQHF. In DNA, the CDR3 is TGTGCCAGCAGCCAAGAGGAGGGAAGGGACCAGCCCCAGCATTTT.